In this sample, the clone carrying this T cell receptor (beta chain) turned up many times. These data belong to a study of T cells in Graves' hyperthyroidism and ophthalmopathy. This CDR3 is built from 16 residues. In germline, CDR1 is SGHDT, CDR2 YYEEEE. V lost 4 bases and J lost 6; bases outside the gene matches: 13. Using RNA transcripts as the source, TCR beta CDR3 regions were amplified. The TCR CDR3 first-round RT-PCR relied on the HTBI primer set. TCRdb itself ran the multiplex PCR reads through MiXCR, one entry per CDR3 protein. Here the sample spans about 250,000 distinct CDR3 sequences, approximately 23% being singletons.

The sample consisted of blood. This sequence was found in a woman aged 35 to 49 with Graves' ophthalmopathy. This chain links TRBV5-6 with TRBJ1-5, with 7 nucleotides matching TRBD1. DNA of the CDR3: TGTGCCAGCAGCCTCCACACAGGGGTCGACGGTCAGCCCCAGCATTTT. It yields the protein CASSLHTGVDGQPQHF.